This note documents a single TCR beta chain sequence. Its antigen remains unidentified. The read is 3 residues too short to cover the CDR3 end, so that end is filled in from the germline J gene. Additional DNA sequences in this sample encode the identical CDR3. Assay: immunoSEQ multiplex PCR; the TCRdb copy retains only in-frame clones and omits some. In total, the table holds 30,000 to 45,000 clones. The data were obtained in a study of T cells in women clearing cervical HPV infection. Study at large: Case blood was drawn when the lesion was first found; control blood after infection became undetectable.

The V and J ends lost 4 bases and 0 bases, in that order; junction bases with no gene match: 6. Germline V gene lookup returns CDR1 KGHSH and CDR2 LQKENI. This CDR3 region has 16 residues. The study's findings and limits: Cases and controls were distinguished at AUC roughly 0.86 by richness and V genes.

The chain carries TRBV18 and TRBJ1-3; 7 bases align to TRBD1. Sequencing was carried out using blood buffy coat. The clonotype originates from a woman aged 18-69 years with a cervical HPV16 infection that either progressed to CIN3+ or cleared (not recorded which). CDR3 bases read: TGTGCCAGCTCACGAGGGACAGCAGACTCTGGAAACACC. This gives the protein CASSRGTADSGNT. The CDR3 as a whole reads CASSRGTADSGNTIYF. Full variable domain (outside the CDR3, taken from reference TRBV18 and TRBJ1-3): NAGVMQNPRHLVRRRGQEARLRCSPMKGHSHVYWYRQLPEEGLKFMVYLQKENIIDESGMPKERFSAEFPKEGPSILRIQQVVRGDSAAYFCASSRGTADSGNTIYFGEGSWLTVV.